This TCR beta chain appears in the sequencing data of a study of CD8+ T cells in alopecia areata. Study-level background: Donors of skin were C3H/HeJ mice aged roughly 6-13 months with spontaneous alopecia, and recipients were roughly 7-11-week-old female C3H/HeJ mice.

Study conclusions and caveats: The study found TCR sharing across patients less clear than in mice, possibly for HLA reasons. Affected scalp, especially in alopecia totalis/universalis, had a higher clonality than normal scalp did.

Markers including CD4, CD8alpha, NKG2D and NKG2ACE guided sorting of pooled cutaneous lymph node cells. This clone came up a few times. Antigen unknown. Each gene name is a mouse one. The read falls 4 residues short of the CDR3 end, and the missing part is taken from the germline J gene. Following RNA extraction, reverse transcription yielded cDNA that acted as the sequencing template. Produced via immunoSEQ multiplex PCR; TCRdb's table is partial and in-frame only. The sample is made up of under 350,000 clones, none counted only once. The CDR3 is 14 amino acids. Germline-derived CDR1 and CDR2 are FNHDT and SITEND (reference sequence). Trimming shortened V by 6 bases and J by 2 bases, and 15 bases separated the two germline ends.

The V gene is TRBV19, the J gene TRBJ2-7; D is unresolved. This TCR came from a C3H/HeJ mouse with alopecia areata. For this mouse line, the MHC haplotype is H2-k. Input material: CD4+ T cells sorted from a lymph node. Partial CDR3 DNA: TGTGCCAGCACCCCTCCGAGACAAACCTAT. This codes for CASTPPRQTY. The full CDR3 reads CASTPPRQTYEQYF.